Presented here are 25 T cell receptor beta chains from one specimen sequenced in a study of beta chain features in type 1 diabetes. Broader study findings: Among patients with Type 1 diabetes, TCRB CDR3s were moderately but significantly shorter in every one of the four CD4+ subsets.

No antigen has been identified for these receptors. Reverse transcribing all isolated RNA meant expressed TCRB transcripts were sequenced. Repertoires were generated with immunoSEQ multiplex PCR, while TCRdb's copy carries only in-frame clones and drops some. The data show around 710,000 clones, roughly an eighth seen once. The source material was naive CD4+ T cells from blood. The receptors come from a young man with type 1 diabetes.

The chain combines TRBV14 with TRBJ1-1; weak D call: TRBD1 (5 bases). CDR1 and CDR2 from the germline V gene are SGHDN and FVKESK. Trimming removed 3 bases from V and 5 bases from J, with 10 bases in between. This CDR3 has 13 residues. The CDR3 here is CASSQGEGTEAFF. The CDR3 region has the DNA TGTGCCAGCAGCCAGGGCGAGGGGACTGAAGCTTTCTTT.

The table lists this clone with a few counts. The chain's CDR3 is CASSPGSGTWETQYF. The CDR3, as DNA: TGTGCCAGCTCACCCGGTTCAGGAACGTGGGAGACCCAGTACTTC. The V call is TRBV18, the J call TRBJ2-5, with no clear D. Germline CDR1 and CDR2: KGHSH and LQKENI. V gave up 3 bases and J gave up 5 bases, with 16 bases separating them. The CDR3 is made up of 15 amino acids.

The chain couples TRBV4-3 to TRBJ2-1; possible D gene TRBD2, 5 bases. Per germline, CDR1 LGHNA and CDR2 YSLEER. V lost 1 base, J lost 4 bases, and 8 bases lay in between. The CDR3 is 14 residues long. The CDR3 sequence is CASSQVPGYNEQFF. CDR3 nucleotide sequence: TGCGCCAGCAGCCAAGTCCCGGGGTACAATGAGCAGTTCTTC.

The chain links TRBV7-9 to TRBJ1-2; D is perhaps TRBD1 (5 bases). The CDR3 has 14 residues. Germline assignment: CDR1 SEHNR and CDR2 FQNEAQ (reference sequence). Trimming shortened V by 8 bases and J by 7 bases, and 20 bases separated the two germline ends. CDR3 sequence reads: CASARQGIGSGYTF. The CDR3 nucleotides read TGTGCCAGCGCTCGCCAGGGAATTGGTTCTGGCTACACCTTC.

This clone was seen more than once but under ten times. This sequence joins TRBV7-3 and TRBJ1-1, with 8 positions matching TRBD1. Germline-derived CDR1 and CDR2 are SGHTA and FQGTGA. After removal of 5 bases from V and 3 bases from J, the junction contained 5 bases not matched to a gene. The CDR3 runs 14 residues. The CDR3, as DNA: TGTGCCAGCAGCACGACAGGGGCGGACACTGAAGCTTTCTTT. This encodes CASSTTGADTEAFF.

The V and J genes are TRBV11-2 and TRBJ2-5; D unclear. Germline assignment: CDR1 SGHAT and CDR2 FQNNGV. This CDR3 spans 16 amino acids. The germline V and J ends were trimmed by 6 bases and 2 bases, with 19 bases remaining between them. The CDR3, as DNA: TGTGCCAGCAGTCTTATCTCGTGGTACAAACAAGAGACCCAGTACTTC. Translating it yields CASSLISWYKQETQYF.

This clone was picked up one time. This chain connects TRBV27 to TRBJ2-1; 8 nucleotides align to TRBD2. Per the germline V gene, CDR1 is MNHEY and CDR2 is SMNVEV (reference sequence). The CDR3 has 17 amino acids. With V trimmed by 4 bases and J by 1 base, 9 bases remained unmatched. As DNA, the CDR3 is TGTGCCAGCAGTTCCCCCGGACTAGCCCTGTCCTACAATGAGCAGTTCTTC. It translates to CASSSPGLALSYNEQFF.

The chain uses TRBV9 and TRBJ2-7; 12 nucleotides match TRBD2. The V and J ends lost 0 bases and 4 bases, in that order; junction bases with no gene match: 11. Per germline, CDR1 SGDLS and CDR2 YYNGEE. The CDR3 covers 18 residues. The CDR3 loop is CASSVAASGGAYSYEQYF. Here the CDR3 DNA reads TGTGCCAGCAGCGTAGCGGCTAGCGGGGGGGCCTATTCTTACGAGCAGTACTTC.

This clone turned up a few times. The CDR3 is CASSGQGASGYTF. The DNA for the CDR3 is TGTGCCAGCAGCGGACAGGGGGCGAGTGGCTACACCTTC. The chain combines TRBV7-6 with TRBJ1-2, with TRBD1 matching over 11 bases. CDR1 SGHVS and CDR2 FNYEAQ come from the germline V gene. The CDR3 has 13 residues. The trim removed 5 bases at V and 7 bases at J, leaving 3 bases unmatched. The variable domain in full, completed from reference TRBV7-6 and TRBJ1-2, reads GAGVSQSPRYKVTKRGQDVALRCDPISGHVSLYWYRQALGQGPEFLTYFNYEAQQDKSGLPNDRFSAERPEGSISTLTIQRTEQRDSAMYRCASSGQGASGYTFGSGTRLTVV.

This clone occurred a few times. V and J are TRBV29-1 and TRBJ2-3; D gene unclear. Trimming removed 4 bases from V and 6 bases from J, with 17 bases in between. The CDR3 is 14 residues long. Germline CDR1 and CDR2: SQVTM and ANQGSEA. CDR3 amino acids: CSVALRMAYDTQYF. CDR3 coding DNA: TGCAGCGTTGCCCTCAGGATGGCTTACGATACGCAGTATTTT.

This clone appeared a few times. This chain connects TRBV10-3 to TRBJ2-7; maybe TRBD2 (7 bases). Trimming shortened V by 0 bases and J by 7 bases, and 16 bases separated the two germline ends. The CDR3 length is 15 residues. Germline CDR1 and CDR2: ENHRY and SYGVKD. CDR3 sequence: CAISESRGAKEEQYF. CDR3 sequence (DNA): TGTGCCATCAGTGAGTCTCGGGGGGCCAAGGAAGAGCAGTACTTC.

This chain joins TRBV7-6 and TRBJ1-2; D gene uncertain. V was trimmed by 5 bases and J by 4 bases, leaving 20 bases between them. Per germline, CDR1 SGHVS and CDR2 FNYEAQ. The CDR3 is made up of 16 amino acids. The CDR3 DNA sequence: TGTGCCAGCAGCCCTTCGCGACAACCGGAGGCCTATGGCTACACCTTC. Protein: CASSPSRQPEAYGYTF. Full variable domain (outside the CDR3, taken from reference TRBV7-6 and TRBJ1-2): GAGVSQSPRYKVTKRGQDVALRCDPISGHVSLYWYRQALGQGPEFLTYFNYEAQQDKSGLPNDRFSAERPEGSISTLTIQRTEQRDSAMYRCASSPSRQPEAYGYTFGSGTRLTVV.

V is TRBV5-1 and J is TRBJ1-1; D is perhaps TRBD1 (6 bases). The CDR3 covers 15 residues. CDR1 SGHRS and CDR2 YFSETQ come from the germline V gene. Trimming pared 0 bases from V and 4 bases from J, leaving 13 bases between. Written as DNA, the CDR3 is TGCGCCAGCAGCTTGGATATGACAGGCGGCACTGAAGCTTTCTTT. Translating gives CASSLDMTGGTEAFF.

This clone appeared a few times. The chain has TRBV2 and TRBJ2-7, with unresolved D. V lost 7 bases and J 3 bases, leaving 10 bases between the germline ends. The V gene's germline CDR1 is SNHLY and CDR2 FYNNEI. The CDR3 runs 12 residues. CDR3 DNA: TGTGCCAGCACTTCACATGACTACGAGCAGTACTTC. Protein product: CASTSHDYEQYF. The variable domain in full, with the rest retrieved from reference TRBV2 and TRBJ2-7, is EPEVTQTPSHQVTQMGQEVILRCVPISNHLYFYWYRQILGQKVEFLVSFYNNEISEKSEIFDDQFSVERPDGSNFTLKIRSTKLEDSAMYFCASTSHDYEQYFGPGTRLTVT.

This clone appeared a few times. The chain employs TRBV2 and TRBJ2-3; 10 positions agree with TRBD2. J was trimmed by 5 bases and V by 2 bases; bases with no gene match: 4. This CDR3 is built from 15 residues. Germline CDR1 SNHLY, CDR2 FYNNEI. The CDR3 here is CASSENLAGVDTQYF. In DNA, the CDR3 is TGTGCCAGCAGTGAAAATCTAGCGGGGGTAGATACGCAGTATTTT.

V usage is TRBV14 and J usage is TRBJ1-6, with no clear D. This CDR3 spans 13 amino acids. Germline CDR1 is SGHDN and CDR2 is FVKESK. With 4 bases removed from V and 7 bases from J, the gap between germline ends came to 8 bases. Written as DNA, the CDR3 is TGTGCCAGCAGCCCCCAACAGAATTCACCCCTCCACTTT. Encoded protein: CASSPQQNSPLHF.

V is TRBV9 and J is TRBJ2-5; a weak D match, TRBD2 (5 bases). V lost 4 bases, J lost 5 bases, and 15 bases lay in between. Germline V gives CDR1 SGDLS, CDR2 YYNGEE. The CDR3 runs 14 residues. The CDR3 protein is CASSPTSSWETQYF. The CDR3 DNA reads as TGTGCCAGCAGCCCCACCTCTAGCTGGGAGACCCAGTACTTC. Full variable domain (remainder filled in from reference TRBV9 and TRBJ2-5): DSGVTQTPKHLITATGQRVTLRCSPRSGDLSVYWYQQSLDQGLQFLIQYYNGEERAKGNILERFSAQQFPDLHSELNLSSLELGDSALYFCASSPTSSWETQYFGPGTRLLVL.

This clone was counted a few times. In the same sample, other DNA sequences code for this CDR3. The chain couples TRBV2 to TRBJ2-2; D is uncertain. The CDR3 totals 11 residues. Germline values: CDR1 SNHLY, CDR2 FYNNEI. V was shortened by 4 bases and J by 6 bases, with 3 bases between the two germline ends. The CDR3: CASSVAGELFF. The CDR3 nucleotides are TGTGCCAGCAGTGTCGCCGGGGAGCTGTTTTTT.

In its sample, this clone was seen a few times. The chain is built from TRBV2 and TRBJ2-1; D is uncertain. The CDR3 is 11 residues long. V lost 11 bases and J 0 bases, leaving 5 bases between the germline ends. CDR1 and CDR2 (germline): SNHLY, FYNNEI. The CDR3 DNA follows: TGTGCCGCTCGCTCCTACAATGAGCAGTTCTTC. As protein: CAARSYNEQFF. Combining the CDR3 with reference TRBV2 and TRBJ2-1 gives the whole variable domain EPEVTQTPSHQVTQMGQEVILRCVPISNHLYFYWYRQILGQKVEFLVSFYNNEISEKSEIFDDQFSVERPDGSNFTLKIRSTKLEDSAMYFCAARSYNEQFFGPGTRLTVL.

In this sample, this clone turned up a few times. V and J are TRBV7-9 and TRBJ1-2; D is possibly TRBD1 (6 bases). The length of the CDR3 is 17 residues. Germline V gene sequence: CDR1 SEHNR, CDR2 FQNEAQ (reference sequence). Trimming stripped 4 bases from V and 3 bases from J, with 21 bases between. CDR3 amino acids: CASSSNTGSGAYYGYTF. The CDR3, as DNA: TGTGCCAGCAGCTCAAATACTGGATCAGGGGCTTACTATGGCTACACCTTC.

The chain employs TRBV4-3 and TRBJ2-4; no definite D call. CDR1 and CDR2 from the germline V gene are LGHNA and YSLEER. V shed 8 bases and J shed 9 bases, with 11 bases lying between them. The CDR3 has 11 amino acids. The CDR3 here is CASGNRGIQYF. DNA for the CDR3: TGCGCCAGCGGCAACAGAGGCATTCAGTACTTC.

The chain is built from TRBV4-3 and TRBJ1-4; D uncertain. CDR1 and CDR2 (germline): LGHNA, YSLEER. Trimming shortened V by 0 bases and J by 8 bases, and 16 bases separated the two germline ends. The CDR3 is 16 residues long. The CDR3 reads CASSQDRPETFEKLFF. CDR3 DNA: TGCGCCAGCAGCCAAGATCGCCCAGAAACCTTCGAAAAACTGTTTTTT.

The chain carries TRBV6-6 and TRBJ2-1; D gene unclear. Germline loops: CDR1 MNHNY, CDR2 SVGAGI (reference sequence). V shed 2 bases and J shed 4 bases, with 15 bases lying between them. This CDR3 spans 16 amino acids. For the CDR3, the DNA is TGTGCCAGCAGTTACCCGGACGTTGGGAATTACAATGAGCAGTTCTTC. It specifies CASSYPDVGNYNEQFF.

The table lists this clone with a few counts. The V call is TRBV18, the J call TRBJ2-1; D could derive from TRBD1 or TRBD2 (5 bases each). This CDR3 spans 14 amino acids. Germline V CDR1 and CDR2: KGHSH, LQKENI. V lost 2 bases, J lost 4 bases, and 9 bases lay in between. The CDR3 loop is CASSPGGVYNEQFF. The CDR3 nucleotides read TGTGCCAGCTCACCAGGGGGTGTTTACAATGAGCAGTTCTTC.

This clone was recorded a few times. The rearrangement joins TRBV9 to TRBJ1-6; no clear D gene. This CDR3 contains 14 residues. V was cut by 0 bases and J by 5 bases, with 6 bases left in between. Germline CDR1 SGDLS, CDR2 YYNGEE. CDR3 sequence reads: CASSVGGHNSPLHF. Written as DNA, the CDR3 is TGTGCCAGCAGCGTAGGTGGCCATAATTCACCCCTCCACTTT.